The 19 T cell receptor beta chains below come from one sample, sequenced in a study of cytomegalovirus exposure and HLA in healthy donors. The study ran its PCR with 60 Vbeta and 13 Jbeta primers. Produced via immunoSEQ multiplex PCR; TCRdb's table is partial and in-frame only. The repertoire includes roughly 120,000 clones, 75% of them detected once, and 1.5% to 2% sits in the top ten. Sequencing input: PBMCs. All receptors derive from a woman under 30 in good health and CMV-seronegative.

The chain joins TRBV19 to TRBJ1-6; D gene unclear. V shed 6 bases and J shed 7 bases, with 7 bases lying between them. Germline V CDR1 and CDR2: LNHDA, SQIVND (reference sequence). The CDR3 has 12 residues. For the CDR3, the DNA is TGTGCCAGTAGCGGACTGAATTCACCCCTCCACTTT. Protein: CASSGLNSPLHF.

The chain has TRBV27 and TRBJ2-7, with TRBD2 matching over 10 bases. The CDR3 contains 14 residues. Trimming removed 4 bases from V and 4 bases from J; junction bases left unmatched: 4. The germline CDR1 and CDR2 sequences are MNHEY and SMNVEV (reference sequence). DNA of the CDR3: TGTGCCAGCAGTTCCGGACTAGCGGTGTACGAGCAGTACTTC. It is translated as CASSSGLAVYEQYF.

The chain carries TRBV6-1 and TRBJ1-1; 9 bases line up with TRBD1. In germline, CDR1 is MNHNS, CDR2 SASEGT. With V trimmed by 2 bases and J by 4 bases, 8 bases remained unmatched. The CDR3 spans 16 residues. The CDR3 bases are TGTGCCAGCAGTGAATTCGGGGACAGGGCAGGCACTGAAGCTTTCTTT. This translates into CASSEFGDRAGTEAFF.

This clone was detected only once. The rearrangement uses TRBV7-2 and TRBJ1-5; D perhaps matches TRBD1 (5 bases). V was shortened by 2 bases and J by 0 bases, with 17 bases between the two germline ends. Germline V CDR1 and CDR2: SGHTA, FQGNSA. The CDR3 runs to 18 residues. The CDR3 sequence: CASSLYGRIDSSNQPQHF. The CDR3 region has the DNA TGTGCCAGCAGCTTATACGGGAGGATTGACAGTAGCAATCAGCCCCAGCATTTT.

CDR3 protein: CASSLTGGLEAFF. CDR3 bases: TGTGCCAGCAGTTTAACGGGAGGGTTAGAAGCTTTCTTT. The chain employs TRBV27 and TRBJ1-1; D not certain. In germline, CDR1 is MNHEY, CDR2 SMNVEV (reference sequence). CDR3 length equals 13 residues. V gave up 2 bases and J gave up 8 bases, with 12 bases separating them.

V and J are TRBV5-1 and TRBJ2-1, with 9 bases matching TRBD1. This CDR3 comprises 19 residues. Germline V gene sequence: CDR1 SGHRS, CDR2 YFSETQ. Trimming removed 0 bases from V and 0 bases from J; junction bases left unmatched: 10. The DNA for the CDR3 is TGCGCCAGCAGCTTGGTAGGGACAGGGATCCCCAGCTCCTACAATGAGCAGTTCTTC. Translating it yields CASSLVGTGIPSSYNEQFF.

This chain connects TRBV7-9 to TRBJ2-5; D is uncertain. Germline CDR1 and CDR2: SEHNR and FQNEAQ (reference sequence). This CDR3 region has 12 residues. With 3 bases removed from V and 5 bases from J, the gap between germline ends came to 7 bases. The CDR3 loop reads CASSLEWETQYF. CDR3 DNA sequence: TGTGCCAGCAGCTTGGAGTGGGAGACCCAGTACTTC.

V is TRBV15 and J is TRBJ2-4; D might be TRBD2 (5 bases). With 3 bases removed from V and 6 bases from J, the gap between germline ends came to 15 bases. Per germline, CDR1 LNHNV and CDR2 YYDKDF (reference sequence). CDR3 length: 15 amino acids. The CDR3 DNA follows: TGTGCCACCAGCAGGAGAGGTCGGGGTCCAAACATTCAGTACTTC. This codes for CATSRRGRGPNIQYF. The entire variable domain, with the rest obtained from reference TRBV15 and TRBJ2-4, is as follows: DAMVIQNPRYQVTQFGKPVTLSCSQTLNHNVMYWYQQKSSQAPKLLFHYYDKDFNNEADTPDNFQSRRPNTSFCFLDIRSPGLGDTAMYLCATSRRGRGPNIQYFGAGTRLSVL.

This clone was observed a few times. The V and J genes are TRBV7-9 and TRBJ1-4; tentative D call: TRBD1 (5 bases). Trimming removed 4 bases at V and 4 bases at J, with 25 bases between. The CDR3 runs to 19 residues. Germline assignment: CDR1 SEHNR and CDR2 FQNEAQ (reference sequence). The CDR3 loop is CASSSTGPRDGGDNEKLFF. Written as DNA, the CDR3 is TGTGCCAGCAGCTCAACCGGGCCGAGGGATGGGGGGGATAATGAAAAACTGTTTTTT.

The V call is TRBV4-2, the J call TRBJ2-7; D is unclear. The ends were cut back, 0 bases at V and 2 bases at J, with 11 bases in the middle. The CDR3 runs 15 residues. Per the germline V gene, CDR1 is LGHNA and CDR2 is YNFKEQ. As DNA, the CDR3 is TGTGCCAGCAGCCAAGAATGGGCAGGCACCTACGAGCAGTACTTC. It translates to CASSQEWAGTYEQYF.

This chain links TRBV29-1 with TRBJ1-2; TRBD1 matches at 8 bases. CDR1 is SQVTM, CDR2 ANQGSEA, per germline. The J segment lost 6 bases and the V segment lost 4 bases, leaving 4 bases of the junction unmatched. CDR3 size: 12 residues. This CDR3 is CSVAGGGDGYTF. The CDR3 nucleotides read TGCAGCGTTGCAGGGGGCGGAGATGGCTACACCTTC.

This clone was observed once. The chain combines TRBV28 with TRBJ1-6, with no clear D. CDR3 size: 14 residues. The germline V and J ends were trimmed by 5 bases and 5 bases, with 10 bases remaining between them. Germline-derived CDR1 and CDR2 are MDHEN and SYDVKM. The CDR3 sequence: CASSHLEDNSPLHF. The CDR3 DNA follows: TGTGCCAGCAGTCACCTTGAGGATAATTCACCCCTCCACTTT.

The chain uses TRBV2 and TRBJ2-5; D ambiguous. The CDR3 has 12 amino acids. Per germline, CDR1 SNHLY and CDR2 FYNNEI. V lost 6 bases and J lost 0, with 5 bases in between. The CDR3 loop reads CASSEYQETQYF. The CDR3 DNA follows: TGTGCCAGCAGCGAGTACCAAGAGACCCAGTACTTC.

The CDR3 region is CASSRGWGQGVENEQFF. For the CDR3, the DNA is TGTGCCAGCAGCCGCGGGTGGGGACAGGGGGTAGAAAATGAGCAGTTCTTC. J is TRBJ2-1 and V is TRBV14; 11 bases fit TRBD1. Trimming removed 4 bases from V and 7 bases from J; junction bases left unmatched: 12. Germline V gene data show CDR1 as SGHDN and CDR2 as FVKESK. The CDR3 is made up of 17 amino acids.

This chain joins TRBV7-6 and TRBJ1-1; 10 nucleotides line up with TRBD1. CDR1 SGHVS and CDR2 FNYEAQ come from the germline V gene. This CDR3 comprises 15 residues. V dropped 5 bases and J dropped 5; count of bases not matched to a gene: 8. Written as DNA, the CDR3 is TGTGCCAGCAGCCTGACAGGGGGCGAAGGAACTGAAGCTTTCTTT. This gives the protein CASSLTGGEGTEAFF.

The V gene is TRBV7-9, the J gene TRBJ1-2; 7 bases fit TRBD1. Germline values: CDR1 SEHNR, CDR2 FQNEAQ (reference sequence). The ends lost 1 base at V and 6 bases at J; junction bases unmatched: 2. This CDR3 has 13 amino acids. This CDR3 reads CASSLGTGDGYTF. For the CDR3, the DNA is TGTGCCAGCAGCTTAGGCACAGGGGATGGCTACACCTTC.

The chain couples TRBV19 to TRBJ1-1; D perhaps matches TRBD1 (6 bases). The V gene's germline CDR1 is LNHDA and CDR2 SQIVND (reference sequence). The CDR3 spans 13 residues. Deletions cut 4 bases from V and 3 bases from J, with 9 bases between. CDR3 nucleotides: TGTGCCAGTAGTAACAGGGCCGACACTGAAGCTTTCTTT. The encoded protein is CASSNRADTEAFF.

This clone has a single count. The chain couples TRBV7-9 to TRBJ1-2, with D possibly TRBD1 on 6 matching bases. The CDR3 loop spans 13 amino acids. Trimming stripped 2 bases from V and 7 bases from J, with 11 bases between. Per germline, CDR1 SEHNR and CDR2 FQNEAQ (reference sequence). CDR3 bases: TGTGCCAGCAGCTTAAGCCAGGGGAGTGGCTACACCTTC. Translating gives CASSLSQGSGYTF.

This clone was recorded a few times. The CDR3 DNA reads TGTGCCAGCAGTGACTCGAACACTGAAGCTTTCTTT. Amino acid sequence: CASSDSNTEAFF. The chain carries TRBV2 and TRBJ1-1; D remains ambiguous. CDR3 length equals 12 residues. Deletions cut 3 bases from V and 1 base from J, with 3 bases between. The germline V gene has CDR1 SNHLY and CDR2 FYNNEI. Based on the CDR3 plus reference TRBV2 and TRBJ1-1, the full variable domain is EPEVTQTPSHQVTQMGQEVILRCVPISNHLYFYWYRQILGQKVEFLVSFYNNEISEKSEIFDDQFSVERPDGSNFTLKIRSTKLEDSAMYFCASSDSNTEAFFGQGTRLTVV.